This T cell receptor (beta chain) comes out of a study of cytomegalovirus exposure and HLA in healthy donors. Primers: 60 Vbeta forward and 13 Jbeta reverse. TCRdb's copy holds only in-frame clones and misses some; the assay was immunoSEQ multiplex PCR. Of roughly 150,000 clones listed, roughly four fifths were seen once; the top ten hold 1.5% to 2%. The CDR3 covers 14 residues. CDR1 and CDR2 (germline): SGHAT, FQNNGV. V shed 5 bases, J shed 6 bases, and the junction held 10 bases outside the gene matches. The sample consisted of PBMCs. This clonotype was obtained from a woman aged 18-29 years in good health and CMV-seronegative. The chain has TRBV11-2 and TRBJ2-7, with TRBD1 matching over 7 bases. The CDR3 DNA is TGTGCCAGCAGCACAGACAGGGTAGGAGGCGAGCAGTACTTC. Protein sequence: CASSTDRVGGEQYF.